Detailed here is one T cell receptor beta chain. This sample is part of a study of OX40 agonist ivuxolimab in advanced cancers. Study summary: Those enrolled were approximately 78% male, with a mean age of roughly 60 years and ages from 23 to 79.

Clones were sequenced by immunoSEQ multiplex PCR, and TCRdb holds only the in-frame ones, with some missing. This sample yields 50,000 to 75,000 clones, of which about 83% are seen a single time; more than 8% belongs to the top ten. V dropped 5 bases and J dropped 4 bases, with 6 bases sitting between them. CDR1 is SGHAT and CDR2 is FQNNGV in the germline V gene. The CDR3 is made up of 12 amino acids. The rearrangement links TRBV11-2 to TRBJ1-5; D remains ambiguous. The receptor was isolated from an adult with an advanced solid tumor such as melanoma, head and neck, liver or kidney cancer. This specimen consisted of CD4+ or CD8+ T cells sorted from blood, obtained in a trial of the OX40 agonist ivuxolimab. CDR3 bases: TGTGCCAGCAGCACGAATAATCAGCCCCAGCATTTT. It encodes CASSTNNQPQHF.